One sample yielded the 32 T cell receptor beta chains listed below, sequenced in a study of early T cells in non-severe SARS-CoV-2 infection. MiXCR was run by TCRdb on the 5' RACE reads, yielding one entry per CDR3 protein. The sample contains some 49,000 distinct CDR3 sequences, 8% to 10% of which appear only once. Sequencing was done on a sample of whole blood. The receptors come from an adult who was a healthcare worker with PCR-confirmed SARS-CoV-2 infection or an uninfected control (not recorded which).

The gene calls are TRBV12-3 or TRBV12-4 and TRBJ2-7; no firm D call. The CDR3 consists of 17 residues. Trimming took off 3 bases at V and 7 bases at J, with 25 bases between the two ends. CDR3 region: CASSLSPPQILRGEQYF. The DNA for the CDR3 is TGTGCCAGCAGTTTGTCCCCCCCGCAGATTCTACGTGGGGAGCAGTACTTC.

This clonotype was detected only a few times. CDR3 sequence: CASSRGVASGRALTDTQYF. The DNA for the CDR3 is TGTGCCAGCAGTCGGGGAGTGGCTAGCGGGAGGGCGCTTACAGATACGCAGTATTTT. The gene calls are TRBV28 and TRBJ2-3; 12 bases line up with TRBD2. The CDR3 length is 19 residues. With V trimmed by 5 bases and J by 3 bases, 15 bases remained unmatched. CDR1 is MDHEN, CDR2 SYDVKM, per germline.

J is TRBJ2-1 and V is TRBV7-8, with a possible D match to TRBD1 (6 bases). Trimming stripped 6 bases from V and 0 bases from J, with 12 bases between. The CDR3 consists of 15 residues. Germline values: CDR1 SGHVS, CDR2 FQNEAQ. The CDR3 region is CASSYDRSSYNEQFF. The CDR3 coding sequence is TGTGCCAGCAGTTATGACAGGAGCTCCTACAATGAGCAGTTCTTC.

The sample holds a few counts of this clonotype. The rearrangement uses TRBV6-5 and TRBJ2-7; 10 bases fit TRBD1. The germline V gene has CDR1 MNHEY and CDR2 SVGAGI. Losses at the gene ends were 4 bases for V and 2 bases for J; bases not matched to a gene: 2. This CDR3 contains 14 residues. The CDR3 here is CASSSGQGAYEQYF. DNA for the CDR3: TGTGCCAGCAGTTCAGGACAGGGGGCCTACGAGCAGTACTTC.

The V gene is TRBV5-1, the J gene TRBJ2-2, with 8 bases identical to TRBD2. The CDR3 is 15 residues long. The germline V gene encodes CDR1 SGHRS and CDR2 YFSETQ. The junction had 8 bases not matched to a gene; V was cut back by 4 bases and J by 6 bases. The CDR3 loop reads CASSKSGSKAGELFF. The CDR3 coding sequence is TGCGCCAGCAGCAAGAGCGGGAGCAAGGCCGGGGAGCTGTTTTTT.

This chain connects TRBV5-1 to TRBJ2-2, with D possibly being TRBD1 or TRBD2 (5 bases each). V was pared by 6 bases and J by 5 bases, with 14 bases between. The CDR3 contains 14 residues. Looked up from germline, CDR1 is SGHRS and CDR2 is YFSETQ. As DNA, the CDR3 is TGCGCCAGCAACAGCGGCGAGGGGACCGGGGAGCTGTTTTTT. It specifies CASNSGEGTGELFF.

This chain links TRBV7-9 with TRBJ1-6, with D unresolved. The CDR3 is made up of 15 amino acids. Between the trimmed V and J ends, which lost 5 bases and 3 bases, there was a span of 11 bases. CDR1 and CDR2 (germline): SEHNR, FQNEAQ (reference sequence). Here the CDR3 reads CASSLDSLYNSPLHF. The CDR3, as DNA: TGTGCCAGCAGCCTGGATAGTCTCTATAATTCACCCCTCCACTTT.

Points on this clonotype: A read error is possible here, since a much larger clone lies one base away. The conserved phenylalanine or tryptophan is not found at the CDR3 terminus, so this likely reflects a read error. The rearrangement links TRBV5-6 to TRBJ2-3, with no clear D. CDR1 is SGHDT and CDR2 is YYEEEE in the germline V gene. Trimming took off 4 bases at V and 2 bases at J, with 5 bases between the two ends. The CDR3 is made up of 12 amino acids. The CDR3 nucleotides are TGTGCCAGCAGCCTAACCACAGATACGCAGTATCTT. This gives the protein CASSLTTDTQYL.

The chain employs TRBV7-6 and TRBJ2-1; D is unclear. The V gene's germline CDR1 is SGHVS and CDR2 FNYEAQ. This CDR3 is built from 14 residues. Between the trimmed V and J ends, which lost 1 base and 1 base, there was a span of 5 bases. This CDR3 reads CASSLEWSYNEQFF. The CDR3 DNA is TGTGCCAGCAGCTTAGAATGGTCCTACAATGAGCAGTTCTTC.

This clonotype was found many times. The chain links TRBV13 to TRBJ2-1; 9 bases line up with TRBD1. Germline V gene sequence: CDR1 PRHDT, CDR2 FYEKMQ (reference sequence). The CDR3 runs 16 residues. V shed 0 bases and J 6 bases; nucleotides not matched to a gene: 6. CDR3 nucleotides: TGTGCCAGCAGCTTAGGCACAGGGGGCGCCCTCAATGAGCAGTTCTTC. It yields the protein CASSLGTGGALNEQFF.

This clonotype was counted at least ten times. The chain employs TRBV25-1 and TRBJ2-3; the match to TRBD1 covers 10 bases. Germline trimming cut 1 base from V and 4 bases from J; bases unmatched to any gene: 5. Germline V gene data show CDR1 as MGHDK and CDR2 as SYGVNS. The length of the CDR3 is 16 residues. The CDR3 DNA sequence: TGTGCCAGCAGTGAATCGCTGACAGGGGGCCCAGATACGCAGTATTTT. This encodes CASSESLTGGPDTQYF.

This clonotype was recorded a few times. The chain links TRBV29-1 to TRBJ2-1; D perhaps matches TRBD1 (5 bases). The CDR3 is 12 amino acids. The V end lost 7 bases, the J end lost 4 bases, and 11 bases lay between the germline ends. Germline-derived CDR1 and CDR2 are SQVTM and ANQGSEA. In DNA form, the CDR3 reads TGCAGCGCCAAGGACATTTACAATGAGCAGTTCTTC. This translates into CSAKDIYNEQFF.

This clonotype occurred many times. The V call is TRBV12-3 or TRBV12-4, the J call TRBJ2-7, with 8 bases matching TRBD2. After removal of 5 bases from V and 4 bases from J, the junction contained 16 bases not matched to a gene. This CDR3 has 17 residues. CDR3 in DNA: TGTGCCAGCAGTCCCTATTGGGAGCGGGAGAATGTATACGAGCAGTACTTC. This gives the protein CASSPYWERENVYEQYF.

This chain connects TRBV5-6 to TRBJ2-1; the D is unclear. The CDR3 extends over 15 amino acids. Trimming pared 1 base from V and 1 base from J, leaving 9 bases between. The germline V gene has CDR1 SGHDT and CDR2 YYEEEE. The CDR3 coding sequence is TGTGCCAGCAGCTTGTATGGGGTGTCCTACAATGAGCAGTTCTTC. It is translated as CASSLYGVSYNEQFF.

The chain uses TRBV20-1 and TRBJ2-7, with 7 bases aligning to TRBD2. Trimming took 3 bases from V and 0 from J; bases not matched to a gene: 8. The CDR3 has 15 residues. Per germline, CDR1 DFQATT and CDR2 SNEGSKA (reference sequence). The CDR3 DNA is TGCAGTGCTAGCCATCGGCGGGGGAACTCCTACGAGCAGTACTTC. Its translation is CSASHRRGNSYEQYF.

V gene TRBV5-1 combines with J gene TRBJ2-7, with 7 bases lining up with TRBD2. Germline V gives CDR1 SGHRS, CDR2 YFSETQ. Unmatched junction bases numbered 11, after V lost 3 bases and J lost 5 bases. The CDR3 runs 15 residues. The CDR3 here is CASSSGGGTHHEQYF. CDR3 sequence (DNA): TGCGCCAGCAGCTCCGGGGGAGGGACCCACCACGAGCAGTACTTC.

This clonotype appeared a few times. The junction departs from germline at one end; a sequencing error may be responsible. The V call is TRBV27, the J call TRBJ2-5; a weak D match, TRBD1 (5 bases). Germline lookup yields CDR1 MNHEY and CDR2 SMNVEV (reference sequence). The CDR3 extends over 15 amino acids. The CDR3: CASSFRGHIQETQHF. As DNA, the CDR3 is TGTGCCAGCAGTTTTCGCGGACACATCCAAGAGACCCAGCACTTC.

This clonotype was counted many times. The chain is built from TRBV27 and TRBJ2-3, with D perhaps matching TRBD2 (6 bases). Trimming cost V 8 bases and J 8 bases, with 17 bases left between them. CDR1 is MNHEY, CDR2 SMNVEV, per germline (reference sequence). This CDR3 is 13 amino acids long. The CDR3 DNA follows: TGTGCCAGCTGTTCCGGGCCGCGGGGTACGCAGTATTTT. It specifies CASCSGPRGTQYF.

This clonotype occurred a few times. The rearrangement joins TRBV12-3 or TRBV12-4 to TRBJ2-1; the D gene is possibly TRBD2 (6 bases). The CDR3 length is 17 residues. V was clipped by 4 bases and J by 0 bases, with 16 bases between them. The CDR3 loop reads CASSSVGGGSSYNEQFF. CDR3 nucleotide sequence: TGTGCCAGCAGTTCTGTGGGGGGTGGAAGCTCCTACAATGAGCAGTTCTTC.

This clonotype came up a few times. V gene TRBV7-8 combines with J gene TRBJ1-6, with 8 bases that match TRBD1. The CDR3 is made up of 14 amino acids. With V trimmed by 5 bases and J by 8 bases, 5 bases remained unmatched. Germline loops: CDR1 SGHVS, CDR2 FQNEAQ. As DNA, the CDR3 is TGTGCCAGCAGCACCGGACAGGGTTATTCACCCCTCCACTTT. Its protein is CASSTGQGYSPLHF.

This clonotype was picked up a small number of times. The CDR3 here is CASSESTSRVYF. The CDR3 DNA follows: TGCGCCAGCAGTGAGTCGACTTCGCGGGTGTACTTC. The genes are TRBV10-2 and TRBJ2-7; perhaps TRBD2 as D (5 bases). Germline loops: CDR1 WSHSY, CDR2 SAAADI. This CDR3 contains 12 residues. Trimming cost V 0 bases and J 12 bases, with 12 bases left between them.

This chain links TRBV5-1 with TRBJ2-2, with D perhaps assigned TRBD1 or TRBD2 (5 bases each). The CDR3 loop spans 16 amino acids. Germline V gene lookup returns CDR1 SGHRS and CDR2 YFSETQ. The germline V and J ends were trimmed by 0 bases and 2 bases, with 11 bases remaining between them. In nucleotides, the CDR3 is TGCGCCAGCAGCTTGGGGGACCAGTTAAACACCGGGGAGCTGTTTTTT. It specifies CASSLGDQLNTGELFF.

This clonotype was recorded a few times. The CDR3, as DNA: TGTGCCAGCTCACCAAACCGGGGGCGCACAGATACGCAGTATTTT. This encodes CASSPNRGRTDTQYF. V is TRBV18 and J is TRBJ2-3; the D gene could be TRBD1 or TRBD2 (6 bases each). CDR1 and CDR2 (germline): KGHSH, LQKENI. Trimming left V 2 bases short and J 1 base short, with 10 bases between. The CDR3 loop spans 15 amino acids.

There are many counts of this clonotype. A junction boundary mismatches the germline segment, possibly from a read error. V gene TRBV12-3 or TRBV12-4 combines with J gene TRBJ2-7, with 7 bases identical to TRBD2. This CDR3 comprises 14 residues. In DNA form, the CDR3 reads TGTGCCAGCAGTTTACGGGGGGTCCCCTTTTATCTAGACTTC. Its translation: CASSLRGVPFYLDF.

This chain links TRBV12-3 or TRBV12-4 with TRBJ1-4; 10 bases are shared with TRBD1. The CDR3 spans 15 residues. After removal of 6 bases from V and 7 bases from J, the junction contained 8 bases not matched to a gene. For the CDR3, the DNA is TGTGCCAGCAGCCCCGACAGGGGGCGGTCTGAAAAACTGTTTTTT. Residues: CASSPDRGRSEKLFF.

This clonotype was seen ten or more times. The CDR3 region is CATSSGVQETQYF. CDR3 DNA: TGTGCCACTTCTAGCGGAGTACAAGAGACCCAGTACTTC. The V and J genes are TRBV10-3 and TRBJ2-5; 7 bases line up with TRBD2. CDR1 and CDR2 (germline): ENHRY, SYGVKD. The CDR3 spans 13 residues. V gave up 10 bases and J gave up 2 bases; unmatched junction bases: 7.

CDR3 protein: CASSLNRATNEKLFF. In DNA, the CDR3 is TGTGCCAGCAGCTTAAACAGGGCAACTAATGAAAAACTGTTTTTT. The chain links TRBV7-6 to TRBJ1-4; D perhaps matches TRBD1 (6 bases). V was pared by 2 bases and J by 0 bases, with 7 bases between. Germline CDR1 is SGHVS and CDR2 is FNYEAQ. This CDR3 is built from 15 residues.

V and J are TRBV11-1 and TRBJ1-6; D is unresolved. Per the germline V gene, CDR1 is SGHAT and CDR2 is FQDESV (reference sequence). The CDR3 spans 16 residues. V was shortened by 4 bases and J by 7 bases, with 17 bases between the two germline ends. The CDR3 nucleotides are TGTGCCAGCAGCTCTGGACCCGATTCGACCAATTCACCCCTCCACTTT. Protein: CASSSGPDSTNSPLHF.

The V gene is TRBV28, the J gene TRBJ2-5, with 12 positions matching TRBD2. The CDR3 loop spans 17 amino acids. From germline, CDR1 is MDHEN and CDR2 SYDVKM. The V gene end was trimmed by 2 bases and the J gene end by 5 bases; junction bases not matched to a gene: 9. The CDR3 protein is CASSLTLAGGPDETQYF. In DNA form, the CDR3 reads TGTGCCAGCAGTTTAACTCTAGCGGGAGGGCCGGATGAGACCCAGTACTTC.

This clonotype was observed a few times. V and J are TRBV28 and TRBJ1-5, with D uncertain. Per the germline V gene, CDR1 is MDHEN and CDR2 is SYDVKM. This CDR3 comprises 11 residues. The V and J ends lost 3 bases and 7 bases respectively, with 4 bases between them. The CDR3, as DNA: TGTGCCAGCAGTTTTAGACAGCCCCAGCATTTT. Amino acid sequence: CASSFRQPQHF.

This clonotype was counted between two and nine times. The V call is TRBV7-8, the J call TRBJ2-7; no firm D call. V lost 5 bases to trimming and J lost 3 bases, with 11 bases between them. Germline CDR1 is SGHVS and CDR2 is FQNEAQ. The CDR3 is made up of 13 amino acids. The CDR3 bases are TGTGCCAGCAGCCCCACGGTTGGCTACGAGCAGTACTTC. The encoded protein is CASSPTVGYEQYF.

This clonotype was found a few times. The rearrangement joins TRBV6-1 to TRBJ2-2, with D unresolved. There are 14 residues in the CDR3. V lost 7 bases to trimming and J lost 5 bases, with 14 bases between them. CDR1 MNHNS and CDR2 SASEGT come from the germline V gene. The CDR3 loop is CASIIMKDTGELFF. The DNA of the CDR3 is TGTGCCAGCATAATAATGAAAGATACCGGGGAGCTGTTTTTT.